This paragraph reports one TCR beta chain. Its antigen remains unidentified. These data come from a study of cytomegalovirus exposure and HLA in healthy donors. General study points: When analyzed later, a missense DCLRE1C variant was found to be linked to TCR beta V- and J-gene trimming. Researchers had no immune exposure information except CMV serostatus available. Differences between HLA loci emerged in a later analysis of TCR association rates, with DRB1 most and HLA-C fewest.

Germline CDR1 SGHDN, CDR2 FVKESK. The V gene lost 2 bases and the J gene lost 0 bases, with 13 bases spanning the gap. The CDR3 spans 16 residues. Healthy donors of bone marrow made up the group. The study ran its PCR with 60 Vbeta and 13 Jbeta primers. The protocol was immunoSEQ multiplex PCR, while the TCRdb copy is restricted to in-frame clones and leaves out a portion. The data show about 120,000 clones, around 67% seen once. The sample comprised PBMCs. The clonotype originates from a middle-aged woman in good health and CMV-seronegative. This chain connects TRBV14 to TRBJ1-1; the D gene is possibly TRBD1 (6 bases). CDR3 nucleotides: TGTGCCAGCAGCCAAAGGACAGAGGTTATGAACACTGAAGCTTTCTTT. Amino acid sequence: CASSQRTEVMNTEAFF.